This T cell receptor (beta chain) was recorded in a study of blood T cell repertoires in COVID-19. CDR1 and CDR2 (germline): LNHDA, SQIVND (reference sequence). The germline V and J ends were trimmed by 7 bases and 1 base, with 13 bases remaining between them. This CDR3 comprises 14 residues. Produced via immunoSEQ multiplex PCR; TCRdb's table is partial and in-frame only. The table shows 200,000 to 250,000 clones, with about 87% occurring only once. The clonotype comes from a woman aged 25 to 39 who had recovered from COVID-19. The rearrangement uses TRBV19 and TRBJ1-1; D might be TRBD1 (5 bases). Sequencing input: PBMCs or T cells enriched from blood (not recorded which). The CDR3 region is CASNLRDWNTEAFF. DNA for the CDR3: TGTGCCAGTAACCTCCGGGACTGGAACACTGAAGCTTTCTTT.